Reported below is one TCR beta chain. Its cognate antigen is unknown. The sample originates from a study of shared clonotypes between healthy human individuals. Study-wide context: A couple of female and a few male donors aged 18 to 49 were enrolled.

Several immunoSEQ plates held equal portions of the genomic DNA taken from each subset. Produced via immunoSEQ multiplex PCR; TCRdb's table is partial and in-frame only. In the table there are millions of clones, approximately 95% of which are singletons. Findings of the study overall: Researchers found naive subsets generally carried larger estimated richness than memory subsets.

CD45RO negativity and positive selection for CCR7 defined naive CD8 cells, a population that excluded terminally differentiated effector memory CD45RA+ cells. This sequence originates from a man between 18 and 29 years old in good health. Sequenced input: naive CD8+ T cells sorted from blood.

Written as DNA, the CDR3 is TGTGCCAGCAGCCATTCGACGGTGGGGTTCGACAATGAGCAGTTCTTC. Amino acids: CASSHSTVGFDNEQFF. The V gene is TRBV7-6, the J gene TRBJ2-1, with D unclear. This CDR3 comprises 16 residues. V lost 5 bases to trimming and J lost 5 bases, with 19 bases between them. Germline V gene sequence: CDR1 SGHVS, CDR2 FNYEAQ.